Following are 21 T cell receptor beta chains from one sample sequenced in a study of cytomegalovirus exposure and HLA in healthy donors (dated by TCRdb to about 2017). The library was produced with the immunoSEQ multiplex PCR assay. For the multiplex PCR, a mixture combining 60 forward primers for TCR Vbeta segments and 13 reverse primers for TCR Jbeta segments was used. The source is immuneACCESS, and TCRdb retained only in-frame sequences with V and J called. Part of the clones is not carried over; for the studies checked, unresolved V genes explain less than half of this, and the remainder is unexplained. In this sample the table shows about 150,000 clones, roughly 67% of which occur a single time. The top ten hold 5.4% of the sample. The sample consisted of PBMCs. The receptors were gathered from a woman under 30 in good health and CMV-seropositive.

Regarding this clone: At one of its ends the junction is not consistent with the germline gene, which may arise from a read error. V gene TRBV27 combines with J gene TRBJ2-3; weak D call: TRBD2 (7 bases). The CDR3 is 17 residues long. Germline values: CDR1 MNHEY, CDR2 SMNVEV (reference sequence). The CDR3 loop is CACSSLMTGGSADTQYF. The CDR3 region has the DNA TGTGCCTGCAGTTCCTTGATGACGGGGGGCTCCGCAGATACGCAGTATTTT.

This clone has only a few counts. The chain has TRBV6-1 and TRBJ2-5; D unresolved. The CDR3 is 14 amino acids. In germline, CDR1 is MNHNS, CDR2 SASEGT. Trimming removed 5 bases at V and 1 base at J, with 11 bases between. CDR3 in amino acids: CASSLQAGQETQYF. The CDR3 DNA reads as TGTGCCAGCAGTCTCCAGGCAGGCCAAGAGACCCAGTACTTC.

The sample holds a few counts of this clone. This chain uses TRBV5-1 with TRBJ2-3, with 11 bases identical to TRBD2. In germline, CDR1 is SGHRS, CDR2 YFSETQ. The CDR3 totals 15 residues. The ends lost 3 bases at V and 2 bases at J; junction bases unmatched: 2. The CDR3 coding sequence is TGCGCCAGCAGCTCTAGCGGGGGGAACACAGATACGCAGTATTTT. Amino acid sequence: CASSSSGGNTDTQYF.

This clone is medium-sized (0.01 to 0.1%). The V call is TRBV6-4, the J call TRBJ2-2; D may be TRBD2 (5 bases). CDR3 length equals 14 residues. V was trimmed by 0 bases and J by 3 bases, leaving 5 bases between them. CDR1 and CDR2 (germline): MRHNA, SNTAGT. The CDR3 protein is CASSDSGDTGELFF. CDR3 coding DNA: TGTGCCAGCAGTGACTCCGGGGACACCGGGGAGCTGTTTTTT.

This clone was seen more than once but under ten times. This chain links TRBV19 with TRBJ2-7; 11 bases are shared with TRBD2. Germline CDR1 and CDR2: LNHDA and SQIVND (reference sequence). After removal of 8 bases from V and 2 bases from J, the junction contained 8 bases not matched to a gene. CDR3 size: 15 residues. The CDR3 region has the DNA TGTGCCAGTGGGAGACTAGCGGGATCACCCTACGAGCAGTACTTC. It translates to CASGRLAGSPYEQYF.

The chain has TRBV6-5 and TRBJ2-5, with 7 positions matching TRBD2. CDR1 and CDR2 from the germline V gene are MNHEY and SVGAGI. This CDR3 region has 13 residues. Losses at the gene ends were 7 bases for V and 5 bases for J; bases not matched to a gene: 7. For the CDR3, the DNA is TGTGCCAGCAAAGCGGGGACGGGGGAGACCCAGTACTTC. It yields the protein CASKAGTGETQYF.

The chain joins TRBV5-4 to TRBJ2-5; 7 positions agree with TRBD1. The length of the CDR3 is 15 residues. Trimming took 4 bases from V and 1 from J; bases not matched to a gene: 7. Per germline, CDR1 SGHNT and CDR2 YYREEE (reference sequence). Written as DNA, the CDR3 is TGTGCCAGCAGCCACGAACGACAGGGCCAAGAGACCCAGTACTTC. The encoded protein is CASSHERQGQETQYF.

This sequence joins TRBV7-9 and TRBJ2-7; 10 bases align to TRBD1. The CDR3 loop spans 13 amino acids. The V gene end was trimmed by 5 bases and the J gene end by 5 bases; junction bases not matched to a gene: 3. CDR1 SEHNR and CDR2 FQNEAQ come from the germline V gene (reference sequence). CDR3 sequence reads: CASSRGQGNEQYF. The CDR3 DNA follows: TGTGCCAGCAGCAGGGGACAGGGGAACGAGCAGTACTTC.

CDR3 DNA sequence: TGTGCCAGCAGCGTAGCCCCAGGATTCACCGGGGAGCTGTTTTTT. It is translated as CASSVAPGFTGELFF. V and J are TRBV9 and TRBJ2-2, with D unclear. The V and J ends lost 0 bases and 4 bases respectively, with 10 bases between them. The CDR3 contains 15 residues. Germline V gives CDR1 SGDLS, CDR2 YYNGEE.

The J gene is TRBJ2-1, the V gene TRBV29-1, with a possible D match to TRBD1 (6 bases). This CDR3 comprises 14 residues. V shed 6 bases and J shed 0 bases, with 12 bases lying between them. Germline V CDR1 and CDR2: SQVTM, ANQGSEA. CDR3 in amino acids: CSVYRVGSYNEQFF. DNA of the CDR3: TGCAGCGTGTACAGGGTAGGCTCCTACAATGAGCAGTTCTTC.

The chain recombines TRBV9 with TRBJ1-2; TRBD1 might be the D (6 bases). Germline assignment: CDR1 SGDLS and CDR2 YYNGEE. The ends were cut back, 0 bases at V and 3 bases at J, with 12 bases in the middle. There are 15 residues in the CDR3. In DNA form, the CDR3 reads TGTGCCAGCAGCGTAGAAAGGACAGCTGACTATGGCTACACCTTC. The encoded protein is CASSVERTADYGYTF.

The rearrangement joins TRBV7-2 to TRBJ2-3, with D maybe TRBD1 (6 bases). The germline V gene encodes CDR1 SGHTA and CDR2 FQGNSA. Trimming took off 1 base at V and 6 bases at J, with 8 bases between the two ends. This CDR3 comprises 13 residues. CDR3 in amino acids: CASSLGGQDTQYF. The CDR3 nucleotides read TGTGCCAGCAGCTTAGGGGGGCAGGATACGCAGTATTTT.

V is TRBV5-8 and J is TRBJ2-5, with a tentative D call TRBD1 (6 bases). The CDR3 extends over 15 amino acids. CDR1 SGHTS and CDR2 YDEGEE come from the germline V gene. V dropped 5 bases and J dropped 5 bases, with 19 bases sitting between them. CDR3 in amino acids: CASRGGFSGLETQYF. The CDR3, as DNA: TGTGCCAGCAGAGGGGGTTTTAGTGGTTTGGAGACCCAGTACTTC.

This clone was observed once. CDR3 amino acids: CASSRGTGAYEQYF. The CDR3 DNA reads TGTGCCAGTAGTAGGGGGACAGGGGCCTACGAGCAGTACTTC. This chain connects TRBV19 to TRBJ2-7, with TRBD1 identical over 10 bases. CDR1 is LNHDA and CDR2 is SQIVND in the germline V gene (reference sequence). The CDR3 extends over 14 amino acids. V was pared by 4 bases and J by 2 bases, with 2 bases of the junction left unmatched.

The chain employs TRBV4-3 and TRBJ2-7; 8 nucleotides line up with TRBD1. The CDR3 runs to 12 residues. Germline CDR1 reads LGHNA; CDR2 reads YSLEER. V lost 5 bases and J lost 11; bases outside the gene matches: 8. CDR3 nucleotide sequence: TGCGCCAGCAGCTTTTGCCGGGACAGGAAGTACTTC. This encodes CASSFCRDRKYF.

The chain carries TRBV6-5 and TRBJ1-2; 9 nucleotides align to TRBD1. Losses at the gene ends were 0 bases for V and 8 bases for J; bases not matched to a gene: 4. CDR3 length equals 14 residues. CDR1 MNHEY and CDR2 SVGAGI come from the germline V gene. As DNA, the CDR3 is TGTGCCAGCAGTTACTCGGACAGGGGCGGCGGCTACACCTTC. It codes for CASSYSDRGGGYTF.

The rearrangement links TRBV6-5 to TRBJ1-1, with D uncertain. From germline, CDR1 is MNHEY and CDR2 SVGAGI. CDR3 size: 14 residues. The V and J ends lost 3 bases and 3 bases respectively, with 11 bases between them. The CDR3 sequence is CASSYRSGDTEAFF. DNA of the CDR3: TGTGCCAGCAGTTATAGGAGCGGGGACACTGAAGCTTTCTTT.

This chain joins TRBV21-1 and TRBJ1-1. TRBV21-1 has pseudogene status. This CDR3 contains 16 residues. CDR3 sequence: CASSRGGGTLNTEAFF. The DNA of the CDR3 is TGTGCCAGCAGCAGAGGGGGAGGGACTTTGAACACTGAAGCTTTCTTT.

CDR3 in DNA: TGTGCCTGGAGTGCGGTCGGCGGCCGTAACTCACCCCTCCACTTT. It codes for CAWSAVGGRNSPLHF. V is TRBV30 and J is TRBJ1-6; D is undetermined. Germline CDR1 GTSNPN, CDR2 SVGIG (reference sequence). V lost 1 base, J lost 10 bases, and 17 bases lay in between. This CDR3 has 15 residues.

This chain's CDR3 is CASSHPGDRGLGYTF. CDR3 DNA: TGCGCCAGCAGCCACCCCGGGGACAGGGGTTTGGGCTACACCTTC. This chain joins TRBV4-1 and TRBJ1-2; 10 bases align to TRBD1. V shed 3 bases, J shed 8 bases, and the junction held 9 bases outside the gene matches. Germline assignment: CDR1 MGHRA and CDR2 YSYEKL. This CDR3 has 15 residues.

This chain connects TRBV9 to TRBJ1-5, with TRBD1 identical over 9 bases. This CDR3 spans 14 amino acids. The ends lost 4 bases at V and 6 bases at J; junction bases unmatched: 5. Germline CDR1 is SGDLS and CDR2 is YYNGEE. The CDR3, as DNA: TGTGCCAGCAGCACGGGGACAGGGATTCAGCCCCAGCATTTT. This encodes CASSTGTGIQPQHF.